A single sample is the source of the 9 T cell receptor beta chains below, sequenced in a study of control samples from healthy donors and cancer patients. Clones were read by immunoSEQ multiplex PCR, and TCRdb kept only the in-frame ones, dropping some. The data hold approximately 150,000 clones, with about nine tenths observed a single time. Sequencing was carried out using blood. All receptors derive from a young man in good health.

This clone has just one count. Written as DNA, the CDR3 is TGTGCCAGCAGCTTGGAGATGGGGGGGTCCATCTCGGAGCAGTACTTC. It specifies CASSLEMGGSISEQYF. The V and J genes are TRBV5-6 and TRBJ2-7; TRBD2 agrees at 7 bases. V lost 0 bases, J lost 7 bases, and 13 bases stayed unmatched. The CDR3 runs 16 residues. Germline V gene sequence: CDR1 SGHDT, CDR2 YYEEEE.

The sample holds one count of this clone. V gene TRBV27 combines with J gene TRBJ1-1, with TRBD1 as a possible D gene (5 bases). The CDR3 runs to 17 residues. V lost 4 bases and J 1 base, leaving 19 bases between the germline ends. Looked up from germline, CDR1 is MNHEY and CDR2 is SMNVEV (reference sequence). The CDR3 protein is CASSSLLGGVGNTEAFF. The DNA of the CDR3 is TGTGCCAGCAGTTCCCTCCTCGGGGGGGTGGGGAACACTGAAGCTTTCTTT.

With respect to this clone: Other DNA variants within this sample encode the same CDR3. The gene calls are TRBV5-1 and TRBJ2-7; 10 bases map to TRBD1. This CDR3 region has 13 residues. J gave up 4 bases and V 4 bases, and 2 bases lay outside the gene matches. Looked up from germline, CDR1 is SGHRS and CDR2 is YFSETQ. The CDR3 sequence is CASSRGQGYEQYF. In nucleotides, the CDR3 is TGCGCCAGCAGCAGGGGACAGGGGTACGAGCAGTACTTC.

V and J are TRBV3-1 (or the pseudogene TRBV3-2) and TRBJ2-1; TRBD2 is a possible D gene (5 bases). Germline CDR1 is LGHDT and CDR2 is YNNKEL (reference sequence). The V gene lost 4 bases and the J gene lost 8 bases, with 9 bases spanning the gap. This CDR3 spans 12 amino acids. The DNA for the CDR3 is TGTGCCAGCAGCCTCGGGAAAGATGAGCAGTTCTTC. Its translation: CASSLGKDEQFF.

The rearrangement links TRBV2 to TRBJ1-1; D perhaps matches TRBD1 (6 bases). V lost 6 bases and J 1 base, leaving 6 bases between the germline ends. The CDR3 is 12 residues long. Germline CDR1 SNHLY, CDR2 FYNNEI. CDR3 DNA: TGTGCCAGCAGGACAGGGAACACTGAAGCTTTCTTT. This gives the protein CASRTGNTEAFF.

CDR3 DNA sequence: TGTGCCAGCACTTTTGGGGACCCATTCCCCCTCCACTTT. Its protein product is CASTFGDPFPLHF. The chain links TRBV28 to TRBJ1-6; possible D gene TRBD1, 5 bases. The V end lost 7 bases, the J end lost 13 bases, and 17 bases lay between the germline ends. Germline V gene sequence: CDR1 MDHEN, CDR2 SYDVKM. The CDR3 runs to 13 residues.

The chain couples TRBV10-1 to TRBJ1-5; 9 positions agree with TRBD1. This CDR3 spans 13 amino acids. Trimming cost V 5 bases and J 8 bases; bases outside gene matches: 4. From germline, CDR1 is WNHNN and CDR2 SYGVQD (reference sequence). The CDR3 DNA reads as TGCGCCAGCAGTCGACAGGGGGGAGAGCCCCAGCATTTT. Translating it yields CASSRQGGEPQHF.

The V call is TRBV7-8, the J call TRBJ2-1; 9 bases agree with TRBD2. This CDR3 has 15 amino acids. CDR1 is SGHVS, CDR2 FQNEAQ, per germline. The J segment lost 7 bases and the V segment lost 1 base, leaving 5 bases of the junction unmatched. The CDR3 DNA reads TGTGCCAGCAGCTTAGGCGGGGGGGCCTGGAATGAGCAGTTCTTC. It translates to CASSLGGGAWNEQFF.

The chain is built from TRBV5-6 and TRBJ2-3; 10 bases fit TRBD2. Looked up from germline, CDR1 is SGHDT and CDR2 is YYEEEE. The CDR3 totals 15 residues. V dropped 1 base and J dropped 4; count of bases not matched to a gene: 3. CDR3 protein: CASSLISGGADTQYF. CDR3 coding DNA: TGTGCCAGCAGCTTGATCAGCGGGGGGGCAGATACGCAGTATTTT.